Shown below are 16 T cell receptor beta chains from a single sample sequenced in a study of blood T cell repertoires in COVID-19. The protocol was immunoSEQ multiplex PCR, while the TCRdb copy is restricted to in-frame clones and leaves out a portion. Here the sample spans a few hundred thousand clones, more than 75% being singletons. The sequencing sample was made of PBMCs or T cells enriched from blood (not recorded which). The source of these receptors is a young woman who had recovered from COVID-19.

CDR3 in amino acids: CASSWNRGTEAFF. Written as DNA, the CDR3 is TGTGCCAGCAGCTGGAACAGGGGAACTGAAGCTTTCTTT. The V call is TRBV11-2, the J call TRBJ1-1; 7 bases fit TRBD1. Germline V gives CDR1 SGHAT, CDR2 FQNNGV. Losses at the gene ends were 4 bases for V and 5 bases for J; bases not matched to a gene: 4. The CDR3 has 13 residues.

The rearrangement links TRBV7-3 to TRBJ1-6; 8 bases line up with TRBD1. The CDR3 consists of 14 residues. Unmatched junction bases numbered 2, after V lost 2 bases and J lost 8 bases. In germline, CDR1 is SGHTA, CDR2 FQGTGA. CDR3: CASSLDRGDSPLHF. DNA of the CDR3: TGTGCCAGCAGCTTAGACAGGGGTGATTCACCCCTCCACTTT.

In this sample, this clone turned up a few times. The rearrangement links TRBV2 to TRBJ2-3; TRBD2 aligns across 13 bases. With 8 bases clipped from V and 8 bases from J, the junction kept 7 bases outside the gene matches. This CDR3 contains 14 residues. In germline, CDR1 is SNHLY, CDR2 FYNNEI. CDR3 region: CASGLAGVQSTQYF. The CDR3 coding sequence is TGTGCCAGCGGACTAGCGGGGGTCCAGAGTACGCAGTATTTT.

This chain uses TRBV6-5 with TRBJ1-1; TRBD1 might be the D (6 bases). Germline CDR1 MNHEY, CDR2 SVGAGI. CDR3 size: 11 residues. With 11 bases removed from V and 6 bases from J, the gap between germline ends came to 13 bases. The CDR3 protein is CAAGRGAEAFF. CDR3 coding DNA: TGTGCCGCTGGCAGGGGCGCTGAAGCTTTCTTT.

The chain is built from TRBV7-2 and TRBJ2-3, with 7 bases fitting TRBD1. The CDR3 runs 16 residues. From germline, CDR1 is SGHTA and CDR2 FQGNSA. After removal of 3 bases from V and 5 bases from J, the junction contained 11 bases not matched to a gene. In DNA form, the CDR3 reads TGTGCCAGCAGCTTGGGGACAGTAACTAATAAAGATACGCAGTATTTT. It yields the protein CASSLGTVTNKDTQYF.

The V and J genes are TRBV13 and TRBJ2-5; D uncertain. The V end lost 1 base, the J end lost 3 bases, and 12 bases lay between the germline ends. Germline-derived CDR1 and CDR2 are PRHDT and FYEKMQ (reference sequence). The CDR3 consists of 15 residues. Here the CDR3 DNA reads TGTGCCAGCAGCTTAGCAGACTCGATCGAAGAGACCCAGTACTTC. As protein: CASSLADSIEETQYF.

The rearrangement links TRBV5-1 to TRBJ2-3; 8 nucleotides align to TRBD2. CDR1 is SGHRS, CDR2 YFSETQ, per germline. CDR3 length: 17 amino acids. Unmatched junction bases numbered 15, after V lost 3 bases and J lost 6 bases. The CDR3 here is CASSWPRAGGSVDTQYF. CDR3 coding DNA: TGCGCCAGCAGCTGGCCTAGGGCGGGGGGTTCGGTTGATACGCAGTATTTT.

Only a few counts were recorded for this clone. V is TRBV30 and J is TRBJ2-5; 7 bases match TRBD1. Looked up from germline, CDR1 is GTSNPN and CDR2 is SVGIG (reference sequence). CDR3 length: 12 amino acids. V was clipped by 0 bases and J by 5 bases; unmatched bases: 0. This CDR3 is CAWSVQGETQYF. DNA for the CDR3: TGTGCCTGGAGTGTACAGGGGGAGACCCAGTACTTC.

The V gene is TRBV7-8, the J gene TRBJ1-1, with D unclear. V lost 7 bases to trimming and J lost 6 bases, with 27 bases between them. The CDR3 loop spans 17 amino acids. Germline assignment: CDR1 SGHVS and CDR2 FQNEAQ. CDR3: CASTKRRFEVRQAEAFF. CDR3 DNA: TGTGCCAGCACCAAGAGGAGGTTCGAAGTCAGGCAAGCTGAAGCTTTCTTT. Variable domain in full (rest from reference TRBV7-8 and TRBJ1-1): GAGVSQSPRYKVAKRGQDVALRCDPISGHVSLFWYQQALGQGPEFLTYFQNEAQLDKSGLPSDRFFAERPEGSVSTLKIQRTQQEDSAVYLCASTKRRFEVRQAEAFFGQGTRLTVV.

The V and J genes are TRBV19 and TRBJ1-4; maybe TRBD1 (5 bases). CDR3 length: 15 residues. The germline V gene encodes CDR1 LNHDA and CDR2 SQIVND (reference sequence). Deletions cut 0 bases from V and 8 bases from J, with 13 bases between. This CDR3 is CASSIEGRAEEKLFF. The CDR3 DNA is TGTGCCAGTAGTATAGAGGGCAGGGCGGAAGAAAAACTGTTTTTT.

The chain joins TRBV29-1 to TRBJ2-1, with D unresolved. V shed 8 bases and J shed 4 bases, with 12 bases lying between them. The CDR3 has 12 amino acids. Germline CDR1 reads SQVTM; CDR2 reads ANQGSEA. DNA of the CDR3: TGCAGCACCCCCCTAGGATACAATGAGCAGTTCTTC. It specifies CSTPLGYNEQFF.

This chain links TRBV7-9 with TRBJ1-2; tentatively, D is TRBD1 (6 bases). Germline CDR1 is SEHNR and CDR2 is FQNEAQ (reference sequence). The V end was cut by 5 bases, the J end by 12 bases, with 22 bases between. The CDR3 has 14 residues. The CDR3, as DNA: TGTGCCAGCAGCCTCGGGGGGACACTAGGAGGTGACACCTTC. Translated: CASSLGGTLGGDTF.

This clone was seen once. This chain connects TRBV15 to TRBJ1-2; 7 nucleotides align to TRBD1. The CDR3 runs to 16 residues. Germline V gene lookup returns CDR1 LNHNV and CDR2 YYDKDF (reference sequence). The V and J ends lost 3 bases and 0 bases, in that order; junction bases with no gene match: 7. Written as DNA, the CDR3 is TGTGCCACCAGCAGTGACAGGGAAGACCCTAACTATGGCTACACCTTC. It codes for CATSSDREDPNYGYTF.

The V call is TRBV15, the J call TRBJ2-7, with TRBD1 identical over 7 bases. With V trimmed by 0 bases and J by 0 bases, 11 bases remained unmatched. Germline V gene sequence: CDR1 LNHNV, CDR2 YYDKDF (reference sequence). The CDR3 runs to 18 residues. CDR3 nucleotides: TGTGCCACCAGCAGAGATACCCAAATGGGGGACAGCTCCTACGAGCAGTACTTC. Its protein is CATSRDTQMGDSSYEQYF.

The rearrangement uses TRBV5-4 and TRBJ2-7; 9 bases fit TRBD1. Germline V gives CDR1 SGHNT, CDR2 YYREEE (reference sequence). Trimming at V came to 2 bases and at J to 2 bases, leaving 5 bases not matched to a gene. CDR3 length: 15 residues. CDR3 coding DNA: TGTGCCAGCAGCTTTGGACAGGGGCGAGCCTACGAGCAGTACTTC. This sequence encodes CASSFGQGRAYEQYF.

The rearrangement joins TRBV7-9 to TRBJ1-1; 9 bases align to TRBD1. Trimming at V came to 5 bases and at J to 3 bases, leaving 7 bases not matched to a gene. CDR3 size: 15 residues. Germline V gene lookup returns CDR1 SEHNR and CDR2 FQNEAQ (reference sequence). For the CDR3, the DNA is TGTGCCAGCAGCCCCCGGGACAGGGTGTACACTGAAGCTTTCTTT. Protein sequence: CASSPRDRVYTEAFF. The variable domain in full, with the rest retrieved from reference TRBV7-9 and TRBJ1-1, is DTGVSQNPRHKITKRGQNVTFRCDPISEHNRLYWYRQTLGQGPEFLTYFQNEAQLEKSRLLSDRFSAERPKGSFSTLEIQRTEQGDSAMYLCASSPRDRVYTEAFFGQGTRLTVV.